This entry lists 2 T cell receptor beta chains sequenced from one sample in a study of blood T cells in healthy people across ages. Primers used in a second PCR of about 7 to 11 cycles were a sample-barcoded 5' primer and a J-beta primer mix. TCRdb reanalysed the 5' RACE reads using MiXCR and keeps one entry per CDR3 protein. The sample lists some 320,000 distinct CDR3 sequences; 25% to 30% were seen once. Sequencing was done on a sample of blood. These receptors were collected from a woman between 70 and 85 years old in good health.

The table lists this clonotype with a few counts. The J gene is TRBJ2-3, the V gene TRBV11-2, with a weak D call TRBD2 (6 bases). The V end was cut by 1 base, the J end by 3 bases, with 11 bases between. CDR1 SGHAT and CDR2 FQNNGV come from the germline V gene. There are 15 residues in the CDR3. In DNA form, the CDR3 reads TGTGCCAGCAGCTTAGCGGGAGCGGCTACAGATACGCAGTATTTT. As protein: CASSLAGAATDTQYF.

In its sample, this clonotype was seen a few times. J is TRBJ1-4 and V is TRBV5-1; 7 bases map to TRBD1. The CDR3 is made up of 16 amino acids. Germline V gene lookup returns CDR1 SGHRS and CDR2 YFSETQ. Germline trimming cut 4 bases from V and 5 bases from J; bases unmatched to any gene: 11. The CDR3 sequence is CASSPGTATKNEKLFF. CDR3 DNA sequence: TGCGCCAGCAGCCCCGGGACAGCTACTAAAAATGAAAAACTGTTTTTT.